This T cell receptor (beta chain) was retrieved from a study of OX40 agonist ivuxolimab in advanced cancers. Generated by immunoSEQ multiplex PCR, the TCRdb table keeps only in-frame clones and is missing some. The sample lists about 38,000 clones, more than 75% occurring once. The cohort excluded patients with autoimmune disease history or systemic immunosuppression. CDR1 and CDR2 from the germline V gene are MDHEN and SYDVKM. The J segment lost 6 bases and the V segment lost 6 bases, leaving 11 bases of the junction unmatched. This CDR3 comprises 15 residues. Specimen: CD4+ or CD8+ T cells sorted from blood, collected in a trial of the OX40 agonist ivuxolimab. V gene TRBV28 combines with J gene TRBJ2-7, with TRBD1 matching over 10 bases. The clonotype comes from an adult with an advanced solid tumor such as melanoma, head and neck, liver or kidney cancer. This CDR3 is CASSSSGTGVGEQYF. The CDR3 coding sequence is TGTGCCAGCAGCTCCTCTGGGACAGGGGTCGGCGAGCAGTACTTC.